The 5 T cell receptor beta chains presented below share a single source sample, sequenced in a study of cytomegalovirus exposure and HLA in healthy donors. PCR amplification relied on 60 Vbeta primers (plus 13 Jbeta primers). Assay: immunoSEQ multiplex PCR; the TCRdb copy retains only in-frame clones and omits some. The sample lists 130,000 to 150,000 clones, roughly 70% seen once, with approximately 4.3% in the top ten. Sequencing input: PBMCs. The receptors here all came from a man in his sixties in good health and CMV-seronegative.

The rearrangement links TRBV11-2 to TRBJ2-5; 9 bases match TRBD2. CDR3 length equals 16 residues. Germline assignment: CDR1 SGHAT and CDR2 FQNNGV. The V and J ends lost 1 base and 5 bases, in that order; junction bases with no gene match: 8. CDR3 bases: TGTGCCAGCAGCTTAGTTGGCGGGAGGGCAGGGGAGACCCAGTACTTC. This sequence encodes CASSLVGGRAGETQYF.

This clone turned up a few times. This sequence joins TRBV5-1 and TRBJ2-5; perhaps TRBD2 as D (5 bases). Deletions cut 0 bases from V and 1 base from J, with 10 bases between. The germline CDR1 and CDR2 sequences are SGHRS and YFSETQ. The CDR3 extends over 15 amino acids. CDR3 residues: CASSLGLLAQETQYF. In DNA form, the CDR3 reads TGCGCCAGCAGCTTGGGGTTGCTAGCCCAAGAGACCCAGTACTTC.

This chain uses TRBV7-3 with TRBJ2-5, with D unclear. V was trimmed by 3 bases and J by 0 bases, leaving 5 bases between them. CDR3 length: 13 amino acids. The germline V gene has CDR1 SGHTA and CDR2 FQGTGA. CDR3 region: CASSFGNQETQYF. CDR3 DNA sequence: TGTGCCAGCAGCTTCGGTAACCAAGAGACCCAGTACTTC.

This chain links TRBV7-9 with TRBJ2-7; TRBD2 matches at 10 bases. The CDR3 is 15 residues long. The V gene's germline CDR1 is SEHNR and CDR2 FQNEAQ (reference sequence). J gave up 3 bases and V 4 bases, and 6 bases lay outside the gene matches. The CDR3 DNA reads TGTGCCAGCAGCTCCGGACTAGCGGCTCACTACGAGCAGTACTTC. Translation: CASSSGLAAHYEQYF.

This clone was recorded only once. V usage is TRBV27 and J usage is TRBJ1-4; 8 nucleotides agree with TRBD1. With V trimmed by 5 bases and J by 2 bases, 7 bases remained unmatched. This CDR3 comprises 16 residues. Germline V lookup: CDR1 MNHEY, CDR2 SMNVEV (reference sequence). CDR3 sequence reads: CASSQSRGRTNEKLFF. The DNA for the CDR3 is TGTGCCAGCAGTCAAAGCAGGGGGCGGACTAATGAAAAACTGTTTTTT.